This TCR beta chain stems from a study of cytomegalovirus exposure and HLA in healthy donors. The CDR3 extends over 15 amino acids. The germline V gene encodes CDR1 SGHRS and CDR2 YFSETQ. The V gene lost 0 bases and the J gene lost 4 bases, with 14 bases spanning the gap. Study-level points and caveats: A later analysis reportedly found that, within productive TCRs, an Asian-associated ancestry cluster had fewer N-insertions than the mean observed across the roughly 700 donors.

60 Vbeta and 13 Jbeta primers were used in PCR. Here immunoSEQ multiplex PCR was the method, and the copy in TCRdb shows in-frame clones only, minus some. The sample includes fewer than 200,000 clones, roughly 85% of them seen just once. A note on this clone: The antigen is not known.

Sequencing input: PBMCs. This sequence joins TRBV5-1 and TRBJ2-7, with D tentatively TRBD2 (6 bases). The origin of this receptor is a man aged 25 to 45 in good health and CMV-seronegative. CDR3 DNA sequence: TGCGCCAGCAGCTTGGCCGGGGGACGAGGGTACGAGCAGTACTTC. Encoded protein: CASSLAGGRGYEQYF.